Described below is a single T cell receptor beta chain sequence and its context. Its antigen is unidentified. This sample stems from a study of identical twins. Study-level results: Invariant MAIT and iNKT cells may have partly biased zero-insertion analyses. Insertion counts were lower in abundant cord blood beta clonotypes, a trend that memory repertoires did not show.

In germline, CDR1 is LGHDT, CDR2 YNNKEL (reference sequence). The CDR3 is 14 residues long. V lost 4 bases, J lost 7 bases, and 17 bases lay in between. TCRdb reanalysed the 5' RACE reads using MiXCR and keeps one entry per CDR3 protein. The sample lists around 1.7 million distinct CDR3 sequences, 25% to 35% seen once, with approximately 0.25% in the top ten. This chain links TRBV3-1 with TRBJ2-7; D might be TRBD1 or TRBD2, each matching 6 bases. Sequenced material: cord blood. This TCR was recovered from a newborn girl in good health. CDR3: CASSPGARDNEQYF. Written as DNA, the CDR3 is TGTGCCAGCAGCCCAGGGGCGCGGGACAATGAGCAGTACTTC.